Following are 13 T cell receptor beta chains from one sample sequenced in a study of blood T cell repertoires in COVID-19. This table comes from immunoSEQ multiplex PCR, and its TCRdb copy is limited to in-frame clones, with some not included. Here the sample spans around 340,000 clones, around 88% being singletons. Sequencing was performed on peripheral blood. The source is a woman in her fifties or sixties with COVID-19, enrolled during active disease.

The V and J genes are TRBV7-3 and TRBJ2-1, with D possibly TRBD2 on 5 matching bases. In germline, CDR1 is SGHTA, CDR2 FQGTGA. The V gene lost 1 base and the J gene lost 5 bases, with 21 bases spanning the gap. The CDR3 totals 18 residues. This CDR3 reads CASSLKAPGGVSNNEQFF. The DNA for the CDR3 is TGTGCCAGCAGCTTAAAAGCCCCCGGAGGAGTTTCCAACAATGAGCAGTTCTTC.

This sequence joins TRBV5-4 and TRBJ2-1; maybe TRBD2 (6 bases). The CDR3 extends over 13 amino acids. Germline V lookup: CDR1 SGHNT, CDR2 YYREEE (reference sequence). Deletions cut 4 bases from V and 10 bases from J, with 15 bases between. The CDR3 DNA reads TGTGCCAGCAGCGCCGGGGGACCTGAGGAGCAGTTCTTC. It is translated as CASSAGGPEEQFF.

This clone occurred a few times. This chain connects TRBV5-6 to TRBJ2-2, with 7 bases identical to TRBD2. V shed 1 base, J shed 7 bases, and the junction held 10 bases outside the gene matches. The CDR3 is 16 residues long. In germline, CDR1 is SGHDT, CDR2 YYEEEE. CDR3 amino acids: CASSLTARLAGGELFF. CDR3 DNA sequence: TGTGCCAGCAGCTTGACCGCACGACTAGCCGGCGGGGAGCTGTTTTTT.

The chain uses TRBV2 and TRBJ2-7, with TRBD2 matching over 8 bases. The germline V gene encodes CDR1 SNHLY and CDR2 FYNNEI. V shed 6 bases and J 1 base; nucleotides not matched to a gene: 8. The CDR3 totals 15 residues. For the CDR3, the DNA is TGTGCCAGCAGCAATAGCGGGGCCGATTCCTACGAGCAGTACTTC. Its translation is CASSNSGADSYEQYF.

The CDR3 region is CASSVEGASGYTF. Written as DNA, the CDR3 is TGTGCCAGCAGTGTGGAGGGGGCGAGCGGCTACACCTTC. V and J are TRBV2 and TRBJ1-2; TRBD1 agrees at 7 bases. Trimming at V came to 4 bases and at J to 8 bases, leaving 7 bases not matched to a gene. Per germline, CDR1 SNHLY and CDR2 FYNNEI. The CDR3 is 13 residues long.

J is TRBJ2-2 and V is TRBV18; 7 nucleotides match TRBD1. The trim removed 8 bases at V and 5 bases at J, leaving 2 bases unmatched. The CDR3 contains 12 residues. Germline V gene lookup returns CDR1 KGHSH and CDR2 LQKENI. The CDR3 DNA reads as TGTGCCAGCGGGACAGTAACCGGGGAGCTGTTTTTT. This codes for CASGTVTGELFF.

The chain joins TRBV30 to TRBJ1-4; TRBD1 aligns across 8 bases. The ends lost 3 bases at V and 7 bases at J; junction bases unmatched: 7. CDR3 length equals 14 residues. Germline CDR1 GTSNPN, CDR2 SVGIG (reference sequence). The chain's CDR3 is CAWRDRGRSEKLFF. The CDR3, as DNA: TGTGCCTGGAGAGACAGGGGACGGAGTGAAAAACTGTTTTTT.

This clone was detected only once. This chain links TRBV27 with TRBJ2-1, with unresolved D. Deletions cut 6 bases from V and 0 bases from J, with 9 bases between. The germline V gene has CDR1 MNHEY and CDR2 SMNVEV (reference sequence). The CDR3 contains 14 residues. As DNA, the CDR3 is TGTGCCAGCAGCTCTTCTAGCTCCTACAATGAGCAGTTCTTC. Translated, it gives CASSSSSSYNEQFF.

This clone has a single count. The genes are TRBV30 and TRBJ2-4; 8 bases line up with TRBD1. CDR1 is GTSNPN, CDR2 SVGIG, per germline (reference sequence). With 5 bases clipped from V and 7 bases from J, the junction kept 7 bases outside the gene matches. The CDR3 length is 13 residues. This chain's CDR3 is CAWEQDRVNIQYF. The CDR3 DNA reads as TGTGCCTGGGAACAGGACAGGGTTAACATTCAGTACTTC.

V usage is TRBV6-2 or TRBV6-3 and J usage is TRBJ2-1, with no clear D. The CDR3 length is 13 residues. V lost 0 bases to trimming and J lost 10 bases, with 10 bases between them. The germline V gene encodes CDR1 MNHEY and CDR2 SVGEGT. The CDR3 DNA reads TGTGCCAGCAGTTACTCGACCCGACTGGAGCAGTTCTTC. As protein: CASSYSTRLEQFF.

This chain's CDR3 is CASSLISQGGGGYTF. The CDR3 DNA reads TGCGCCAGCAGCTTGATTTCACAGGGCGGAGGTGGCTACACCTTC. The J gene is TRBJ1-2, the V gene TRBV5-1, with a weak D call TRBD1 (6 bases). The CDR3 has 15 amino acids. Between the trimmed V and J ends, which lost 1 base and 7 bases, there was a span of 17 bases. Germline assignment: CDR1 SGHRS and CDR2 YFSETQ.

This chain links TRBV18 with TRBJ1-1; tentative D call: TRBD1 (5 bases). The germline V and J ends were trimmed by 3 bases and 3 bases, with 14 bases remaining between them. CDR3 length: 15 residues. Germline V gene lookup returns CDR1 KGHSH and CDR2 LQKENI. CDR3 nucleotides: TGTGCCAGCTCACCGACGGAGGGGTTTGACACTGAAGCTTTCTTT. Protein sequence: CASSPTEGFDTEAFF.

The rearrangement uses TRBV10-1 and TRBJ1-1; D perhaps matches TRBD1 (5 bases). The V and J ends lost 3 bases and 8 bases respectively, with 13 bases between them. Germline V gives CDR1 WNHNN, CDR2 SYGVQD (reference sequence). This CDR3 has 13 amino acids. In DNA form, the CDR3 reads TGCGCCAGCAGTGAAAATGGGGCCGCGGAAGCTTTCTTT. It is translated as CASSENGAAEAFF.